This T cell receptor (beta chain) stems from a study of OX40 agonist ivuxolimab in advanced cancers. The wider study: Ivuxolimab, which is an agonistic anti-OX40 (CD134) antibody, was administered to the patients. Aged roughly 23 to 79 with a mean of 60 years, they were approximately 79% male. Study outcomes and limitations: Blood T cells, both CD4+ and CD8+, expanded clonally by week 6 at 0.1 to 3.0 mg/kg. Among the lowest levels of clonal expansion were found in partial responders at 0.1-3.0 mg/kg.

Sequencing used immunoSEQ multiplex PCR; TCRdb keeps in-frame clones, though not all of them. The data contain about 86,000 clones, 87% of them seen just once; the ten biggest clones take up approximately 1.5%. A word on this clone: What it recognizes is unknown.

Trimming removed 0 bases at V and 2 bases at J, with 11 bases between. Germline CDR1 and CDR2: LNHNV and YYDKDF (reference sequence). This CDR3 is built from 16 residues. Specimen: CD4+ or CD8+ T cells sorted from blood, collected in a trial of the OX40 agonist ivuxolimab. The TCR originated in an adult with an advanced solid tumor such as melanoma, head and neck, liver or kidney cancer. The chain joins TRBV15 to TRBJ1-5, with no clear D. The chain's CDR3 is CATSRDRPRGNQPQHF. The CDR3 bases are TGTGCCACCAGCAGAGATCGGCCACGAGGCAATCAGCCCCAGCATTTT.